These 8 T cell receptor beta chains share one sample of origin, sequenced in a study of T cells in Graves' hyperthyroidism and ophthalmopathy (dated by TCRdb to 2018 to 2020). Library method: multiplex PCR. The sequencer listed for this sample is Illumina HiSeq 2000. TCR beta CDR3 regions were amplified from RNA transcripts. A first-round RT-PCR of the TCR CDR3 used the HTBI primer set with the Qiagen OneStep RT-PCR kit. The public reads were run again by TCRdb, first through fastp at Q25 and then through MiXCR, and only productive beta chains were kept. A single entry per CDR3 protein holds the most common genes and DNA from its merged rows. The sample table records around 400,000 distinct CDR3 sequences; approximately 14% of these occur just once. About a quarter of the sample is held by the ten biggest clonotypes. Source material: blood. Every receptor here comes from a woman aged 18 to 35 with Graves' hyperthyroidism that later progressed to Graves' ophthalmopathy.

This chain joins TRBV2 and TRBJ1-5; 8 bases align to TRBD1. V dropped 6 bases and J dropped 8; count of bases not matched to a gene: 6. This CDR3 region has 13 residues. Per the germline V gene, CDR1 is SNHLY and CDR2 is FYNNEI. CDR3 loop: CASSLGQVEPQHF. Here the CDR3 DNA reads TGTGCCAGCAGCTTGGGACAGGTCGAGCCCCAGCATTTT.

This clonotype turned up a few times. CDR3 DNA: TGTGCCAGCAGCTTTTCGACTAGCGGGAGGGGAGGCAGTAATGAGCAGTTCTTC. Translating gives CASSFSTSGRGGSNEQFF. The chain recombines TRBV7-8 with TRBJ2-1; 14 bases align to TRBD2. Per the germline V gene, CDR1 is SGHVS and CDR2 is FQNEAQ. The trim removed 3 bases at V and 7 bases at J, leaving 11 bases unmatched. This CDR3 has 18 residues.

There are a few counts of this clonotype. The rearrangement links TRBV6-2 or TRBV6-3 to TRBJ2-1, with TRBD2 matching 9 bases. Per germline, CDR1 MNHEY and CDR2 SVGEGT. V shed 5 bases and J 2 bases; nucleotides not matched to a gene: 16. The CDR3 sequence is 19 residues long. CDR3 protein: CASSPRLAVREAPYNEQFF. CDR3 in DNA: TGTGCCAGCAGTCCCCGACTAGCGGTAAGAGAGGCCCCCTACAATGAGCAGTTCTTC.

This clonotype was observed a handful of times. The rearrangement uses TRBV20-1 and TRBJ2-6, with 7 nucleotides matching TRBD1. The CDR3 runs to 15 residues. Germline V gene sequence: CDR1 DFQATT, CDR2 SNEGSKA (reference sequence). V lost 5 bases and J lost 0; bases outside the gene matches: 4. Here the CDR3 reads CSARTGASGANVLTF. In nucleotides, the CDR3 is TGCAGTGCTCGAACAGGGGCCTCTGGGGCCAACGTCCTGACTTTC.

The chain joins TRBV5-1 to TRBJ2-2; a weak D match, TRBD1 (7 bases). This CDR3 contains 15 residues. Germline V gene lookup returns CDR1 SGHRS and CDR2 YFSETQ. V shed 4 bases and J shed 3 bases, with 13 bases lying between them. This CDR3 reads CASSGGTADTGELFF. DNA of the CDR3: TGCGCCAGCAGCGGAGGGACAGCCGACACCGGGGAGCTGTTTTTT.

This clonotype was observed at least ten times. V is TRBV7-3 and J is TRBJ2-3; possible D gene TRBD2, 5 bases. Trimming shortened V by 5 bases and J by 2 bases, and 14 bases separated the two germline ends. Germline CDR1 is SGHTA and CDR2 is FQGTGA. The CDR3 consists of 15 residues. CDR3 coding DNA: TGTGCCAGCAGCCAAGCCGGACTGTCCACAGATACGCAGTATTTT. The encoded protein is CASSQAGLSTDTQYF.

This clonotype was observed many times. The rearrangement uses TRBV28 and TRBJ2-7, with D possibly called TRBD1 or TRBD2 (5 bases each). The germline CDR1 and CDR2 sequences are MDHEN and SYDVKM. The CDR3 contains 16 residues. Trimming took off 6 bases at V and 2 bases at J, with 20 bases between the two ends. CDR3: CASRTRWDGRTYEQYF. The CDR3 nucleotides read TGTGCCAGCAGAACTCGCTGGGACGGCAGGACCTACGAGCAGTACTTC.

The sample holds a few counts of this clonotype. This rearrangement joins TRBV19 to TRBJ2-2; D is possibly TRBD2 (6 bases). CDR1 and CDR2 from the germline V gene are LNHDA and SQIVND (reference sequence). This CDR3 contains 15 residues. V shed 4 bases and J shed 2 bases, with 11 bases lying between them. The chain's CDR3 is CASSTLALNTGELFF. Written as DNA, the CDR3 is TGTGCCAGTAGTACCCTAGCGCTTAACACCGGGGAGCTGTTTTTT. Based on the CDR3 plus reference TRBV19 and TRBJ2-2, the full variable domain is DGGITQSPKYLFRKEGQNVTLSCEQNLNHDAMYWYRQDPGQGLRLIYYSQIVNDFQKGDIAEGYSVSREKKESFPLTVTSAQKNPTAFYLCASSTLALNTGELFFGEGSRLTVL.